This section outlines one T cell receptor (beta chain) sequence together with its context. The sample comes from a study of T cell changes during pregnancy in multiple sclerosis. The protocol was immunoSEQ multiplex PCR, while the TCRdb copy is restricted to in-frame clones and leaves out a portion. Seen here are tens of thousands of clones, around 94% observed once, and the top ten hold less than 0.15%. Germline trimming cut 2 bases from V and 15 bases from J; bases unmatched to any gene: 18. The CDR3 totals 16 residues. Germline loops: CDR1 MNHNY, CDR2 SVGAGI (reference sequence). The sequence came from a female donor with multiple sclerosis, enrolled in a pregnancy study. The sample was CD4+ T cells from peripheral blood mononuclear cells, taken after pregnancy. This sequence joins TRBV6-6 and TRBJ2-1; TRBD1 matches 8 bases. CDR3 DNA: TGTGCCAGCAGTTACCTGGGACAGGAGAGACCTACCGGCGGGTTCTTC. It codes for CASSYLGQERPTGGFF.